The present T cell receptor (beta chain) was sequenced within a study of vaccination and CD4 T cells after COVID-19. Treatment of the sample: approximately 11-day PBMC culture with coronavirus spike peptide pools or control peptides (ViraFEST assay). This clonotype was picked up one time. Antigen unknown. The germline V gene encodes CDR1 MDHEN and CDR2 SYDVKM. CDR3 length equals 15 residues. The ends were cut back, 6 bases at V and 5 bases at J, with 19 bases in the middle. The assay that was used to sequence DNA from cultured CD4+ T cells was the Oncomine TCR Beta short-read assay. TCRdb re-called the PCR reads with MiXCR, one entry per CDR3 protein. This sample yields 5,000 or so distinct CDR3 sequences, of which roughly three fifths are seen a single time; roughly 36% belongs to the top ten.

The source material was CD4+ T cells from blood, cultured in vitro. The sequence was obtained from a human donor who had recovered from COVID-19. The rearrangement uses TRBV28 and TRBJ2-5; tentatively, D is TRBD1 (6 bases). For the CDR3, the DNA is TGTGCCAGCAGCTATGGGGGCACGGAGGTGGAGACCCAGTACTTC. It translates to CASSYGGTEVETQYF.